This is a list of T cell receptor beta chains from one sample in a study of naive and memory T cell subsets. MiXCR was run by TCRdb on the UMI-ligation and nested PCR reads, yielding one entry per CDR3 protein. The table shows 130,000 to 150,000 distinct CDR3 sequences, with over 15% occurring only once. Source material: naive CD4+ T cells from blood. The receptors come from a human donor in good health. The CDR3 runs from the conserved cysteine through the conserved F or W. Fields, in order: J gene, clone size, V gene, D gene, CDR3 protein, CDR3 DNA. The D gene is left open where the match is weak. Size tells how often a clone was seen (once, few, many) or the class of an expanded clone, and some rows leave it out.

>TRBJ1-5|-|TRBV7-2|-
CASSLEGGFSNQPQHF
TGTGCCAGCAGCTTAGAAGGGGGATTTAGCAATCAGCCCCAGCATTTT
>TRBJ2-7|many|TRBV11-2|TRBD2
CASSTIAGISYEQYF
TGTGCCAGCAGCACCATAGCGGGAATATCCTACGAGCAGTACTTC
>TRBJ2-5|-|TRBV9|-
CASSVPQGPQYF
TGTGCCAGCAGCGTACCGCAGGGTCCCCAGTACTTC
>TRBJ2-7|few|TRBV7-6|TRBD1
CASSLGDRGSEQYF
TGTGCCAGCAGCTTGGGTGACAGGGGGAGCGAGCAGTACTTC
>TRBJ2-5|-|TRBV5-1|-
CASSLARGGGAGETQYF
TGCGCCAGCAGCTTGGCTCGGGGCGGCGGGGCCGGGGAGACCCAGTACTTC
>TRBJ1-1|many|TRBV2|-
CASSEQGGTEAFF
TGTGCCAGCAGTGAACAGGGAGGCACTGAAGCTTTCTTT
>TRBJ1-4|-|TRBV28|-
CASSSWNRGNEKLFF
TGTGCCAGCAGTTCGTGGAACAGAGGAAATGAAAAACTGTTTTTT
>TRBJ2-5|few|TRBV2|TRBD1
CASSDGTGEETQYF
TGTGCCAGCAGTGACGGGACAGGGGAAGAGACCCAGTACTTC
>TRBJ1-2|few|TRBV19|-
CASRLIQGSGYGYTF
TGTGCCAGTAGACTAATCCAGGGTTCCGGCTATGGCTACACCTTC
>TRBJ2-6|many|TRBV7-2|-
CASSIAGANVLTF
TGTGCCAGCAGCATTGCAGGGGCCAACGTCCTGACTTTC
>TRBJ2-3|many|TRBV11-2|-
CASSLGRPTDTQYF
TGTGCCAGCAGCTTAGGACGGCCCACAGATACGCAGTATTTT
>TRBJ2-5|-|TRBV11-2|-
CASSLGLLSETQYF
TGTGCCAGCAGCTTAGGGCTGCTATCGGAGACCCAGTACTTC
>TRBJ1-1|-|TRBV12-3/TRBV12-4|TRBD1
CATKRQGTQNTEAFF
TGTGCCACCAAAAGACAGGGCACCCAGAACACTGAAGCTTTCTTT
>TRBJ2-3|many|TRBV5-1|TRBD2
CASRGGSEADTQYF
TGCGCCAGCCGGGGCGGGAGTGAGGCAGATACGCAGTATTTT
>TRBJ2-7|-|TRBV4-3|TRBD2
CASSQEPGGYEQYF
TGCGCCAGCAGCCAAGAGCCGGGGGGCTACGAGCAGTACTTC
>TRBJ1-5|few|TRBV2|TRBD1
CASSTQGFGNQPQHF
TGTGCCAGCAGCACACAGGGGTTTGGCAATCAGCCCCAGCATTTT
>TRBJ2-7|few|TRBV29-1|-
CSVETTSREQYF
TGCAGCGTCGAGACAACTAGTCGCGAGCAGTACTTC
>TRBJ1-1|-|TRBV18|TRBD1
CASSPLGQVNTEAFF
TGTGCCAGCTCACCGCTGGGACAGGTTAACACTGAAGCTTTCTTT
>TRBJ1-5|few|TRBV2|-
CASSEGLGNQPQHF
TGTGCCAGCAGTGAGGGGTTGGGCAATCAGCCCCAGCATTTT
>TRBJ2-2|few|TRBV20-1|-
CSAREDFLTNTGELFF
TGCAGTGCTAGAGAGGACTTTCTAACGAACACCGGGGAGCTGTTTTTT
>TRBJ2-2|-|TRBV19|-
CASTTTVGTGELFF
TGTGCCAGTACCACCACCGTAGGGACCGGGGAGCTGTTTTTT
>TRBJ2-7|few|TRBV3-1|-
CASSHAPRSSYEQYF
TGTGCCAGCAGCCACGCCCCCCGGTCGTCGTACGAGCAGTACTTC
>TRBJ2-1|few|TRBV3-1|-
CASSPGVNEQFF
TGTGCCAGCAGCCCCGGGGTAAATGAGCAGTTCTTC
>TRBJ2-3|few|TRBV20-1|-
CSAREMGLTDTQYF
TGCAGTGCTAGGGAGATGGGGCTCACAGATACGCAGTATTTT
>TRBJ1-2|-|TRBV6-6|TRBD1
CASNPQGVYGYTF
TGTGCCAGCAACCCACAGGGGGTCTATGGCTACACCTTC
>TRBJ1-1|-|TRBV3-1|-
CASSLVTGVGEAFF
TGTGCCAGCAGCCTTGTGACTGGGGTTGGGGAAGCTTTCTTT
>TRBJ2-1|few|TRBV12-3/TRBV12-4|-
CASRKRKTTGTPSNEQFF
TGTGCCAGCAGGAAACGCAAAACAACCGGGACCCCAAGCAATGAGCAGTTCTTC
>TRBJ2-7|-|TRBV4-2|-
CASSQGPLSGATSYEQYF
TGTGCCAGCAGCCAAGGACCTCTTAGCGGAGCGACCTCCTACGAGCAGTACTTC
>TRBJ1-1|few|TRBV24-1|-
CATSAWGNTEAFF
TGTGCCACCAGTGCATGGGGAAACACTGAAGCTTTCTTT
>TRBJ1-4|-|TRBV20-1|-
CSASGQPEEEKLFF
TGCAGTGCTAGCGGTCAGCCCGAGGAGGAAAAACTGTTTTTT
>TRBJ2-5|few|TRBV11-3|-
CASSLYRDETQYF
TGTGCCAGCAGCTTATATCGGGATGAGACCCAGTACTTC
>TRBJ2-5|few|TRBV3-1|-
CASSPLVRRVGETQYF
TGTGCCAGCAGCCCCCTCGTTCGGCGGGTAGGAGAGACCCAGTACTTC
>TRBJ1-5|-|TRBV24-1|TRBD1
CATSEGGQGATQPQHF
TGTGCCACCAGTGAGGGGGGACAGGGGGCGACTCAGCCCCAGCATTTT
>TRBJ2-1|few|TRBV11-1|-
CASSSRGGAAPYNEQFF
TGTGCCAGCAGCTCCCGAGGGGGAGCCGCCCCCTACAATGAGCAGTTCTTC
>TRBJ1-6|few|TRBV10-3|-
CASKEGNSPLHF
TGTGCCAGCAAAGAGGGGAATTCACCCCTCCACTTT
>TRBJ2-1|-|TRBV28|-
CASSLGLDEQFF
TGTGCCAGCAGTTTAGGTCTCGACGAGCAGTTCTTC
>TRBJ2-5|once|TRBV7-9|-
CASSSQTGTGQETQYF
TGTGCCAGCAGCTCACAGACAGGAACTGGCCAAGAGACCCAGTACTTC
>TRBJ2-6|-|TRBV28|-
CASSLLGRGSGANVLTF
TGTGCCAGCAGTTTACTCGGCAGGGGCTCTGGGGCCAACGTCCTGACTTTC
>TRBJ2-2|few|TRBV7-2|-
CASRPDRNTGELFF
TGTGCCAGCAGACCGGACAGGAACACCGGGGAGCTGTTTTTT
>TRBJ2-7|-|TRBV5-1|-
CASSLAPVGRGTTYEQYF
TGCGCCAGCAGCTTGGCCCCCGTCGGAAGGGGCACCACCTACGAGCAGTACTTC
>TRBJ2-3|-|TRBV7-2|-
CASSLVARRGNIRDTQYF
TGTGCCAGCAGCTTAGTCGCGCGGCGGGGTAACATCCGAGATACGCAGTATTTT
>TRBJ2-6|few|TRBV5-1|TRBD1
CASSLRDRVSSGANVLTF
TGCGCCAGCAGTCTCCGGGACAGGGTTTCCTCTGGGGCCAACGTCCTGACTTTC
>TRBJ2-1|-|TRBV7-2|TRBD2
CASSISGTPYNEQFF
TGTGCCAGCAGCATTAGCGGGACACCCTACAATGAGCAGTTCTTC
>TRBJ2-5|few|TRBV24-1|TRBD2
CATGGVAGASETQYF
TGTGCCACCGGGGGGGTAGCGGGAGCCTCAGAGACCCAGTACTTC
>TRBJ1-1|few|TRBV20-1|-
CSAKGLGGNTEAFF
TGCAGTGCAAAAGGGCTGGGGGGGAACACTGAAGCTTTCTTT
>TRBJ1-3|-|TRBV2|-
CASSEALSGNTIYF
TGTGCCAGCAGTGAAGCGCTCTCTGGAAACACCATATATTTT
>TRBJ2-1|-|TRBV10-1|TRBD2
CASSDGLAGANEQFF
TGCGCCAGCAGTGATGGGCTAGCGGGAGCTAATGAGCAGTTCTTC
>TRBJ2-3|few|TRBV11-2|TRBD2
CASSLLPSGRTDTQYF
TGTGCCAGCAGCTTATTACCCAGCGGGAGAACAGATACGCAGTATTTT
>TRBJ2-3|many|TRBV6-2/TRBV6-3|TRBD2
CASSRGLAARADTQYF
TGTGCCAGCAGCCGGGGACTAGCGGCTCGCGCAGATACGCAGTATTTT